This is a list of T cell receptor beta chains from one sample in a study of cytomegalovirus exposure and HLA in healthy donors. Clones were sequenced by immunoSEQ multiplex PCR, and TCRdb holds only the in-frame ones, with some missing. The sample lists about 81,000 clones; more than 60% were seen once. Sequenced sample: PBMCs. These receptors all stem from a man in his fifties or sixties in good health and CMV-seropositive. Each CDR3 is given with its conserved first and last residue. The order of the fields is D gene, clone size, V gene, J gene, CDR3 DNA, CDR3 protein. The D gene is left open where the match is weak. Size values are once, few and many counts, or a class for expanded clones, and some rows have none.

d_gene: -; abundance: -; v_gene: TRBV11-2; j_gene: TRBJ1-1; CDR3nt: TGTGCCAGCAGGTACCAGATGAACACTGAAGCTTTCTTT; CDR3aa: CASRYQMNTEAFF
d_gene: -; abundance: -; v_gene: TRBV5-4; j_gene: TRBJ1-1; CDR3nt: TGTGCCGGCAGCGGGGGGGGCAGGTTGACGACTGAAGCTTTCTTT; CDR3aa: CAGSGGGRLTTEAFF
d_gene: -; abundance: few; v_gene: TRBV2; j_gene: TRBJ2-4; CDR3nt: TGTGCCAGCAGGAGGGAGAAAGCCAAAAACATTCAGTACTTC; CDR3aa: CASRREKAKNIQYF
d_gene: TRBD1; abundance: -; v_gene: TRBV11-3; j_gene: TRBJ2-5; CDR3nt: TGTGCCAGCAGGGCAACAGGGGGATCAGAGACCCAGTACTTC; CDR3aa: CASRATGGSETQYF
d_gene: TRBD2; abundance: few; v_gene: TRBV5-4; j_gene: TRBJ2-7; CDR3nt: TGTGCCAGCAGAGGCGCGGAGGGAGGGCGAGTGGGCGAGCAGTACTTC; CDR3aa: CASRGAEGGRVGEQYF
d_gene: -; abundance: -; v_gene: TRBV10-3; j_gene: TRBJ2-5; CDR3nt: TGTGCCATCAGCCACTCGGGAGTCCAAGAGACCCAGTACTTC; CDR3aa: CAISHSGVQETQYF
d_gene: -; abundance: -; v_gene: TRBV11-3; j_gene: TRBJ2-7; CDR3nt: TGTGCCAGCAGCCAGAGCGCCTCCTACGAGCAGTACTTC; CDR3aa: CASSQSASYEQYF
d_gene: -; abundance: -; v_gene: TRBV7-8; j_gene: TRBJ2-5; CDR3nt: TGTGCCAGCAGCTTAGCGGGACTCAAGTCCGGAGAGACCCAGTACTTC; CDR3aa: CASSLAGLKSGETQYF
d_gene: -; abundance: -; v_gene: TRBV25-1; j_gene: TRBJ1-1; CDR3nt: TGTGCCAGCAGCCCGGGTACTGAAGCTTTCTTT; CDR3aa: CASSPGTEAFF
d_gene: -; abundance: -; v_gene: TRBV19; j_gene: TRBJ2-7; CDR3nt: TGTGCCAGTAGTCCATTCGGACTGGACTGGGGCTACGAGCAGTACTTC; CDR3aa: CASSPFGLDWGYEQYF
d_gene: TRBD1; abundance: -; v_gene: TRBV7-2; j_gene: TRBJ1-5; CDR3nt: TGTGCCAGCAGCTTGGGGACAGGGAATCAGCCCCAGCATTTT; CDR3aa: CASSLGTGNQPQHF
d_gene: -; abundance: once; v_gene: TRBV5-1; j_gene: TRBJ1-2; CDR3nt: TGCGCCAGCAGCTCCACGGTGGACAGCAACTATGGCTACACCTTC; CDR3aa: CASSSTVDSNYGYTF